The 27 T cell receptor beta chains presented below share a single source sample, sequenced in a study of blood T cell repertoires in COVID-19. Repertoires were generated with immunoSEQ multiplex PCR, while TCRdb's copy carries only in-frame clones and drops some. The sample has about 29,000 clones, 80% to 90% seen once. The sample consisted of peripheral blood. These TCRs come from a human donor in a cohort sampled during active COVID-19.

The V call is TRBV18, the J call TRBJ1-2; TRBD1 is a possible D gene (5 bases). Trimming shortened V by 3 bases and J by 4 bases, and 21 bases separated the two germline ends. Looked up from germline, CDR1 is KGHSH and CDR2 is LQKENI. The length of the CDR3 is 17 residues. CDR3 sequence reads: CASSPRSQDIGVYGYTF. For the CDR3, the DNA is TGTGCCAGCTCACCGCGGAGTCAGGACATTGGTGTCTATGGCTACACCTTC.

The chain has TRBV3-1 (or the pseudogene TRBV3-2) and TRBJ2-3; 15 nucleotides line up with TRBD2. This CDR3 region has 20 residues. Germline trimming cut 3 bases from V and 0 bases from J; bases unmatched to any gene: 10. From germline, CDR1 is LGHDT and CDR2 YNNKEL (reference sequence). CDR3 DNA sequence: TGTGCCAGCAGCCATGTCGGTGGACTAGCGGGGGGGACTAGCACAGATACGCAGTATTTT. Its protein product is CASSHVGGLAGGTSTDTQYF.

The rearrangement links TRBV29-1 to TRBJ2-1; TRBD2 matches 10 bases. The CDR3 totals 14 residues. The ends lost 4 bases at V and 9 bases at J; junction bases unmatched: 9. Germline V gene lookup returns CDR1 SQVTM and CDR2 ANQGSEA. CDR3 nucleotides: TGCAGCGTTGTTCCAGCGGGGGGGCCGGGTGAGCAGTTCTTC. It specifies CSVVPAGGPGEQFF.

The chain employs TRBV18 and TRBJ1-1; D gene uncertain. Germline V gene lookup returns CDR1 KGHSH and CDR2 LQKENI. The V end lost 1 base, the J end lost 5 bases, and 14 bases lay between the germline ends. This CDR3 is built from 15 residues. Here the CDR3 DNA reads TGTGCCAGCTCACCACAGGGAGGAGGGAGTACTGAAGCTTTCTTT. This gives the protein CASSPQGGGSTEAFF. Together with reference TRBV18 and TRBJ1-1, the CDR3 gives the full variable domain: NAGVMQNPRHLVRRRGQEARLRCSPMKGHSHVYWYRQLPEEGLKFMVYLQKENIIDESGMPKERFSAEFPKEGPSILRIQQVVRGDSAAYFCASSPQGGGSTEAFFGQGTRLTVV.

V and J are TRBV6-1 and TRBJ1-1; 11 bases are shared with TRBD1. Per the germline V gene, CDR1 is MNHNS and CDR2 is SASEGT. The CDR3 sequence is 16 residues long. V was pared by 2 bases and J by 5 bases, with 7 bases of the junction left unmatched. As DNA, the CDR3 is TGTGCCAGCAGTGAACCCGGACAGGGGGCAGGGACTGAAGCTTTCTTT. Translated, it gives CASSEPGQGAGTEAFF.

This rearrangement joins TRBV18 to TRBJ2-1, with D perhaps matching TRBD1 (5 bases). With 4 bases removed from V and 8 bases from J, the gap between germline ends came to 18 bases. Germline V lookup: CDR1 KGHSH, CDR2 LQKENI. This CDR3 is 15 amino acids long. CDR3: CASSRNGRAVDEQFF. As DNA, the CDR3 is TGTGCCAGCTCACGGAATGGCAGGGCGGTCGATGAGCAGTTCTTC.

This clone was found once. The V gene is TRBV5-8, the J gene TRBJ1-4; TRBD1 agrees at 12 bases. This CDR3 comprises 16 residues. J lost 7 bases, V lost 3 bases, and 7 bases had no gene match. Germline CDR1 SGHTS, CDR2 YDEGEE. This chain's CDR3 is CASSYGTGGAGEKLFF. DNA for the CDR3: TGTGCCAGCAGCTACGGGACAGGGGGCGCGGGTGAAAAACTGTTTTTT.

The gene calls are TRBV5-1 and TRBJ2-5, with a weak D call TRBD1 (5 bases). The V end was cut by 4 bases, the J end by 2 bases, with 12 bases between. From germline, CDR1 is SGHRS and CDR2 YFSETQ. The CDR3 runs 14 residues. As DNA, the CDR3 is TGCGCCAGCAGCGGCGTGGCAGGGCAAGAGACCCAGTACTTC. Its protein product is CASSGVAGQETQYF.

The CDR3 sequence is CASSSNRGSSGNTIYF. The CDR3 bases are TGTGCCAGCAGCTCAAACAGGGGTAGCTCTGGAAACACCATATATTTT. The chain carries TRBV7-6 and TRBJ1-3, with TRBD1 matching 7 bases. The CDR3 length is 16 residues. V shed 4 bases and J 0 bases; nucleotides not matched to a gene: 6. The germline V gene encodes CDR1 SGHVS and CDR2 FNYEAQ.

V is TRBV5-5 and J is TRBJ2-7; TRBD1 might be the D (5 bases). The germline V and J ends were trimmed by 0 bases and 2 bases, with 9 bases remaining between them. The CDR3 consists of 14 residues. Germline values: CDR1 SGHKS, CDR2 YYEKEE (reference sequence). CDR3 loop: CASSLEGYPYEQYF. In DNA form, the CDR3 reads TGTGCCAGCAGCTTGGAGGGGTATCCCTACGAGCAGTACTTC.

A single count supports this clone. The chain recombines TRBV29-1 with TRBJ1-1, with a tentative D call TRBD1 (5 bases). V was clipped by 3 bases and J by 2 bases, with 13 bases between them. CDR1 is SQVTM, CDR2 ANQGSEA, per germline. This CDR3 comprises 14 residues. The CDR3 nucleotides read TGCAGCGTTGACCCCAGGGCACCAAACACTGAAGCTTTCTTT. Translating it yields CSVDPRAPNTEAFF.

The chain uses TRBV5-4 and TRBJ2-6, with D tentatively TRBD1 (6 bases). Trimming stripped 4 bases from V and 2 bases from J, with 16 bases between. The length of the CDR3 is 17 residues. In germline, CDR1 is SGHNT, CDR2 YYREEE (reference sequence). Written as DNA, the CDR3 is TGTGCCAGCAGCCCGACCGCTCAGGGGACTGGGGCCAACGTCCTGACTTTC. Its translation is CASSPTAQGTGANVLTF.

The chain uses TRBV12-5 and TRBJ2-1, with a weak D call TRBD1 (5 bases). Germline lookup yields CDR1 LGHNT and CDR2 FRNRAP. This CDR3 is built from 16 residues. V lost 6 bases to trimming and J lost 0 bases, with 15 bases between them. CDR3: CASGLGLSSSYNEQFF. For the CDR3, the DNA is TGTGCTAGTGGGCTGGGGCTTTCTAGCTCCTACAATGAGCAGTTCTTC. The complete variable domain, with remaining parts taken from reference TRBV12-5 and TRBJ2-1, reads DARVTQTPRHKVTEMGQEVTMRCQPILGHNTVFWYRQTMMQGLELLAYFRNRAPLDDSGMPKDRFSAEMPDATLATLKIQPSEPRDSAVYFCASGLGLSSSYNEQFFGPGTRLTVL.

The V call is TRBV29-1, the J call TRBJ2-3; 12 bases fit TRBD2. V was clipped by 3 bases and J by 6 bases; unmatched bases: 10. The CDR3 spans 16 residues. Germline V lookup: CDR1 SQVTM, CDR2 ANQGSEA. CDR3 in amino acids: CSVDGGLAGTGDTQYF. The CDR3 DNA is TGCAGCGTTGACGGCGGACTAGCGGGGACGGGGGATACGCAGTATTTT.

V and J are TRBV7-9 and TRBJ2-3, with D tentatively TRBD1 (5 bases). Trimming took off 1 base at V and 4 bases at J, with 12 bases between the two ends. CDR1 SEHNR and CDR2 FQNEAQ come from the germline V gene (reference sequence). The CDR3 is 15 amino acids. CDR3 residues: CASSLGTPGPDTQYF. The DNA for the CDR3 is TGTGCCAGCAGCTTAGGGACACCGGGCCCAGATACGCAGTATTTT.

The rearrangement links TRBV12-5 to TRBJ2-1, with D unresolved. In germline, CDR1 is LGHNT, CDR2 FRNRAP. Trimming took 7 bases from V and 4 from J, leaving 5 bases between them. CDR3 size: 11 residues. The chain's CDR3 is CASALYNEQFF. In nucleotides, the CDR3 is TGTGCTAGTGCCCTGTACAATGAGCAGTTCTTC.

The chain has TRBV19 and TRBJ2-1; D possibly corresponds to TRBD1 (6 bases). The CDR3 has 16 amino acids. Looked up from germline, CDR1 is LNHDA and CDR2 is SQIVND (reference sequence). V gave up 1 base and J gave up 2 bases, with 12 bases separating them. This chain's CDR3 is CASSIGQQGTYNEQFF. The CDR3 nucleotides read TGTGCCAGTAGTATAGGACAACAGGGCACCTACAATGAGCAGTTCTTC.

The chain joins TRBV7-3 to TRBJ2-5; TRBD2 aligns across 7 bases. The CDR3 extends over 17 amino acids. The J segment lost 4 bases and the V segment lost 2 bases, leaving 13 bases of the junction unmatched. Germline-derived CDR1 and CDR2 are SGHTA and FQGTGA. The CDR3 DNA follows: TGTGCCAGCAGCTTAGGACACCAGGGAGGGTCGAGAGAGACCCAGTACTTC. Its protein is CASSLGHQGGSRETQYF.

CDR3 protein: CASSSGGGNTIYF. CDR3 nucleotides: TGTGCCAGCAGCTCCGGTGGTGGAAACACCATATATTTT. The V gene is TRBV5-6, the J gene TRBJ1-3, with D unresolved. Trimming removed 3 bases at V and 3 bases at J, with 7 bases between. Germline V gene sequence: CDR1 SGHDT, CDR2 YYEEEE. This CDR3 spans 13 amino acids. Looking up the rest from reference TRBV5-6 and TRBJ1-3 gives the full variable domain: DAGVTQSPTHLIKTRGQQVTLRCSPKSGHDTVSWYQQALGQGPQFIFQYYEEEERQRGNFPDRFSGHQFPNYSSELNVNALLLGDSALYLCASSSGGGNTIYFGEGSWLTVV.

The chain uses TRBV7-9 and TRBJ1-5; 7 bases match TRBD1. There are 15 residues in the CDR3. Germline V gene lookup returns CDR1 SEHNR and CDR2 FQNEAQ (reference sequence). The V gene end was trimmed by 1 base and the J gene end by 3 bases; junction bases not matched to a gene: 3. CDR3 nucleotides: TGTGCCAGCAGCTTAGGGGACAGATACAATCAGCCCCAGCATTTT. Amino acid sequence: CASSLGDRYNQPQHF.

The rearrangement uses TRBV12-3 or TRBV12-4 and TRBJ1-1; D perhaps matches TRBD1 (6 bases). The CDR3 has 12 residues. Trimming took off 5 bases at V and 3 bases at J, with 7 bases between the two ends. The CDR3 nucleotides are TGTGCCAGCAGTACAGGGTACACTGAAGCTTTCTTT. This gives the protein CASSTGYTEAFF.

The chain uses TRBV23-1 and TRBJ1-4; no definite D call. TRBV23-1 is sorted into the ORF group, with uncertain function. This CDR3 comprises 16 residues. V dropped 0 bases and J dropped 7 bases, with 15 bases sitting between them. The CDR3 DNA reads TGCGCCAGCAGTCAATCAGGGAGGGTCAGAAGTGAAAAACTGTTTTTT. Protein product: CASSQSGRVRSEKLFF.

The chain joins TRBV5-1 to TRBJ2-5, with 13 bases lining up with TRBD2. Germline V gene data show CDR1 as SGHRS and CDR2 as YFSETQ. This CDR3 contains 18 residues. V trimming: 0 bases; J trimming: 4 bases; junction bases outside the gene matches: 9. The CDR3 nucleotides are TGCGCCAGCAGCTTGGAGACTAGCGGGGGGTCCACAGCAGAGACCCAGTACTTC. Residues: CASSLETSGGSTAETQYF.

A remark on this clone: One junction end disagrees with the germline gene, perhaps due to a read error. The chain links TRBV6-6 to TRBJ2-1; 8 bases map to TRBD1. The CDR3 runs 15 residues. Germline V gene sequence: CDR1 MNHNY, CDR2 SVGAGI (reference sequence). Here the CDR3 DNA reads TGTGCCAGCAGCTACTTGTCGGACAGGGACGATGAGCAGTTCTTC. It is translated as CASSYLSDRDDEQFF.

The table lists this clone with a few counts. J is TRBJ2-7 and V is TRBV7-9, with D perhaps matching TRBD2 (6 bases). V lost 4 bases and J lost 7, with 17 bases in between. Germline CDR1 is SEHNR and CDR2 is FQNEAQ (reference sequence). The CDR3 spans 14 residues. DNA of the CDR3: TGTGCCAGCAGCTCCGGTTTGAGGGCGGGGGAGCAGTACTTC. Translated, it gives CASSSGLRAGEQYF.

The V and J genes are TRBV19 and TRBJ1-2; perhaps TRBD1 as D (5 bases). The CDR3 loop spans 15 amino acids. The ends were cut back, 3 bases at V and 4 bases at J, with 15 bases in the middle. Germline V lookup: CDR1 LNHDA, CDR2 SQIVND (reference sequence). CDR3 DNA: TGTGCCAGTAGTATTGGAGGGGCGGTTATCTATGGCTACACCTTC. Its protein product is CASSIGGAVIYGYTF.

The CDR3 sequence is CASSAKGGRATPGGYGYTF. In DNA form, the CDR3 reads TGTGCCAGCAGCGCAAAAGGGGGCAGGGCTACCCCCGGCGGCTATGGCTACACCTTC. The J gene is TRBJ1-2, the V gene TRBV4-2, with 7 bases fitting TRBD1. The germline V gene encodes CDR1 LGHNA and CDR2 YNFKEQ. Germline trimming cut 5 bases from V and 4 bases from J; bases unmatched to any gene: 22. This CDR3 has 19 residues.